The rows below give T cell receptor beta chains drawn from one sample of a study of T-cell memory formation after mild COVID-19. TCRdb re-called the 5' RACE reads with MiXCR, one entry per CDR3 protein. This table has 450,000 or so distinct CDR3 sequences, around a quarter appearing once. The sample comprised PBMCs or a T cell subset sorted from them (not recorded which). The receptor set was obtained from an adult woman who had mild COVID-19 (a few samples of this study predate the infection). Cell type and time point are not known. The CDR3 runs from the conserved cysteine through the conserved F or W. D genes are given only for firm matches. Size is omitted from some rows. Given values are once, few, many or a class for expanded clones.

J gene | V gene | D gene | clone size | CDR3 protein | CDR3 DNA
TRBJ2-1 | TRBV5-1 | NA | NA | CASSLAGTWEGNEQFF | TGCGCCAGCAGCTTGGCGGGGACATGGGAGGGGAATGAGCAGTTCTTC
TRBJ2-7 | TRBV4-1 | NA | few | CASSHPGTYEQYF | TGCGCCAGCAGCCACCCCGGAACCTACGAGCAGTACTTC
TRBJ1-1 | TRBV30 | TRBD1 | NA | CAWTLQGAANTEAFF | TGTGCCTGGACCTTACAGGGGGCTGCGAACACTGAAGCTTTCTTT
TRBJ1-1 | TRBV7-3 | NA | few | CASSLIGGIYTEAFF | TGTGCCAGCAGCTTAATAGGGGGGATCTACACTGAAGCTTTCTTT
TRBJ1-2 | TRBV5-1 | NA | NA | CASSPWGKEPYGYTF | TGCGCCAGCAGCCCGTGGGGGAAAGAGCCCTATGGCTACACCTTC
TRBJ1-3 | TRBV7-8 | NA | few | CASSLAGVLSGNTIYF | TGTGCCAGCAGCTTAGCGGGAGTCCTCTCTGGAAACACCATATATTTT
TRBJ1-1 | TRBV9 | NA | few | CASSVAPGATEAFF | TGTGCCAGCAGCGTAGCTCCAGGGGCGACTGAAGCTTTCTTT
TRBJ1-1 | TRBV2 | NA | NA | CATAELNTEAFF | TGTGCCACGGCCGAACTGAACACTGAAGCTTTCTTT
TRBJ2-7 | TRBV6-2/TRBV6-3 | NA | NA | CASSARGALYEQYF | TGTGCCAGCAGCGCGAGGGGGGCCCTCTACGAGCAGTACTTC
TRBJ2-5 | TRBV5-1 | TRBD2 | NA | CASSLLETGGPGETQYF | TGCGCCAGCAGCCTGTTAGAAACGGGAGGGCCGGGGGAGACCCAGTACTTC
TRBJ2-1 | TRBV18 | TRBD2 | NA | CASSPLAGASYNEQFF | TGTGCCAGCTCACCCCTAGCGGGCGCCTCCTACAATGAGCAGTTCTTC
TRBJ2-1 | TRBV9 | NA | NA | CASSARLVGEQFF | TGTGCCAGCAGCGCCAGACTAGTCGGGGAGCAGTTCTTC
TRBJ2-1 | TRBV7-6 | NA | many | CASSLAPGANEQFF | TGTGCCAGCAGCTTAGCTCCAGGGGCCAATGAGCAGTTCTTC
TRBJ2-3 | TRBV7-2 | NA | NA | CASSLQARSTDTQYF | TGTGCCAGCAGCTTACAAGCGCGAAGCACAGATACGCAGTATTTT
TRBJ2-1 | TRBV7-3 | NA | few | CASSPEATSSNEQFF | TGTGCCAGCAGCCCCGAGGCTACCTCCTCCAATGAGCAGTTCTTC
TRBJ2-5 | TRBV7-9 | NA | NA | CASSHYDNWAGETQYF | TGTGCCAGCTCTCACTACGACAACTGGGCCGGGGAGACCCAGTACTTC
TRBJ2-1 | TRBV12-3/TRBV12-4 | TRBD2 | few | CASSPPLAGFDEQFF | TGTGCCAGCAGTCCACCTTTAGCGGGATTCGATGAGCAGTTCTTC
TRBJ2-3 | TRBV5-4 | NA | many | CASSGPGGASSTDTQYF | TGTGCCAGCAGCGGACCGGGGGGCGCCTCTAGCACAGATACGCAGTATTTT
TRBJ2-2 | TRBV29-1 | NA | few | CSVVPAHGGSNTGELFF | TGCAGCGTTGTTCCCGCGCACGGGGGCTCGAACACCGGGGAGCTGTTTTTT
TRBJ2-7 | TRBV30 | NA | NA | CAWSTLNYEQYF | TGTGCCTGGAGTACCCTCAACTACGAGCAGTACTTC
TRBJ2-7 | TRBV4-3 | NA | medium-sized | CASSQVADFSYEQYF | TGCGCCAGCAGCCAAGTTGCGGATTTCTCCTACGAGCAGTACTTC
TRBJ2-1 | TRBV5-4 | TRBD2 | few | CASSSPRTSLNNEQFF | TGTGCCAGCAGCTCTCCCCGGACTAGCCTCAACAATGAGCAGTTCTTC
TRBJ1-5 | TRBV7-2 | TRBD1 | few | CASRGDSYQPQHF | TGTGCCAGCAGGGGGGACAGTTATCAGCCCCAGCATTTT
TRBJ2-3 | TRBV24-1 | NA | few | CATSDSQGLTQYF | TGTGCCACCAGTGATTCACAGGGTTTGACGCAGTATTTT
TRBJ2-2 | TRBV19 | TRBD2 | NA | CASGISGGTGELFF | TGTGCCAGCGGAATTAGCGGGGGCACCGGGGAGCTGTTTTTT
TRBJ2-7 | TRBV4-3 | TRBD1 | few | CASSQGPGQGDEQYF | TGCGCCAGCAGCCAAGGGCCGGGACAGGGCGACGAGCAGTACTTC
TRBJ2-7 | TRBV27 | NA | many | CASSPGSSYEQYF | TGTGCCAGCAGTCCAGGGAGCTCCTACGAGCAGTACTTC
TRBJ2-5 | TRBV7-9 | NA | NA | CASSLGTYHRETQYF | TGTGCCAGCAGCTTAGGGACATACCACAGGGAGACCCAGTACTTC
TRBJ1-5 | TRBV12-5 | TRBD1 | NA | CASKKGQGASGNQPQHF | TGTGCTAGTAAAAAGGGACAGGGAGCCAGTGGCAATCAGCCCCAGCATTTT
TRBJ1-5 | TRBV7-9 | TRBD1 | NA | CASSSQGASQPQHF | TGTGCCAGCAGCTCACAGGGGGCGAGTCAGCCCCAGCATTTT
TRBJ2-6 | TRBV4-3 | NA | NA | CASSQDRAARSGANVLTF | TGCGCCAGCAGCCAAGACAGGGCCGCCCGCTCTGGGGCCAACGTCCTGACTTTC
TRBJ2-7 | TRBV4-2 | NA | few | CASSQDQGNGEQYF | TGTGCCAGCAGCCAAGACCAAGGGAACGGCGAGCAGTACTTC
TRBJ2-1 | TRBV7-8 | NA | few | CASSLVARQTSSYNEQFF | TGTGCCAGCAGCTTAGTAGCGCGCCAGACAAGCTCCTACAATGAGCAGTTCTTC
TRBJ2-7 | TRBV30 | NA | NA | CAWSVGRTGSYEQYF | TGTGCCTGGAGTGTAGGGCGCACAGGCTCCTACGAGCAGTACTTC
TRBJ1-6 | TRBV6-5 | NA | few | CASSYLGVRDSPLHF | TGTGCCAGCAGTTACTTAGGAGTCCGGGATTCACCCCTCCACTTT
TRBJ2-7 | TRBV20-1 | NA | few | CSASSAYEQYF | TGCAGTGCTAGTTCCGCCTACGAGCAGTACTTC
TRBJ2-2 | TRBV23-1 | NA | few | CASSRAVATGELFF | TGCGCCAGCAGCCGCGCGGTTGCGACCGGGGAGCTGTTTTTT
TRBJ2-5 | TRBV7-3 | NA | NA | CASSSGFSETQYF | TGTGCCAGCAGCTCAGGGTTTTCTGAGACCCAGTACTTC
TRBJ2-7 | TRBV7-9 | TRBD2 | NA | CASTPPGLANPYEQYF | TGTGCCAGCACCCCTCCGGGACTAGCAAACCCCTACGAGCAGTACTTC
TRBJ1-2 | TRBV13 | NA | NA | CASSLEQRVVYEAQYTF | TGTGCCAGCAGCTTGGAACAGCGCGTGGTTTACGAAGCGCAGTACACCTTC
TRBJ2-7 | TRBV7-9 | TRBD1 | NA | CASSSKGTAGGYEQYF | TGTGCCAGCAGCTCCAAGGGGACAGCCGGAGGCTACGAGCAGTACTTC
TRBJ2-7 | TRBV15 | TRBD2 | NA | CATSGISGAFLYEQYF | TGTGCCACCAGCGGAATTAGCGGGGCCTTTCTCTACGAGCAGTACTTC
TRBJ2-7 | TRBV18 | TRBD1 | NA | CASSLSDRAGEQYF | TGTGCCAGCTCACTATCGGACAGGGCAGGCGAGCAGTACTTC
TRBJ1-1 | TRBV7-8 | NA | few | CASSPHFTEAFF | TGTGCCAGCAGCCCTCATTTCACTGAAGCTTTCTTT
TRBJ1-2 | TRBV7-2 | NA | few | CASGYEYGYTF | TGTGCCAGCGGATACGAATATGGCTACACCTTC
TRBJ2-7 | TRBV7-6 | NA | many | CASSLAFSYEQYF | TGTGCCAGCAGCTTAGCCTTCTCCTACGAGCAGTACTTC